This T cell receptor (beta chain) was captured in a study of OX40 agonist ivuxolimab in advanced cancers. Overall study context: In this cohort, patients received ivuxolimab, an agonistic anti-OX40 (CD134) antibody.

As to this clone: The target antigen is unknown.

Patients who had autoimmune disease history or got systemic immunosuppression were left out. The CDR3 extends over 15 amino acids. The protocol was immunoSEQ multiplex PCR, while the TCRdb copy is restricted to in-frame clones and leaves out a portion. The sample has tens of thousands of clones, approximately 89% seen once. Study observations and caveats: Researchers report that CD8+ T cells had, on average, more expanded clones than CD4+.

The V call is TRBV21-1, the J call TRBJ1-4; TRBD1, the table's D call, was not compared with the DNA. TRBV21-1 is reported as a pseudogene. This receptor was taken from an adult with an advanced solid tumor such as melanoma, head and neck, liver or kidney cancer. The starting material was CD4+ or CD8+ T cells sorted from blood, obtained in a trial of the OX40 agonist ivuxolimab. The CDR3 reads CASDYSPVSNEKLFF. The CDR3 nucleotides read TGTGCCAGCGATTATTCCCCAGTATCTAATGAAAAACTGTTTTTT.